The entry that follows covers one T cell receptor beta chain sequence. The antigen it recognizes is unknown. No base-level quality is on record; no much larger clone is a single base apart. The data were taken from a study of glioma-infiltrating T cells after dendritic cell vaccination (dated by TCRdb to the mid-2010s). Describing the broader study: Of the 15 glioblastoma patients in the cohort, all drawn from Phase I and II dendritic cell vaccination trials, 9 were newly diagnosed and 6 had recurrent disease. Between about 2003 and 2012, patients were given autologous tumor lysate-pulsed dendritic cell vaccination. To make the vaccine, monocyte-derived dendritic cells were cultured for about seven days with IL-4 and GM-CSF and then pulsed overnight with autologous tumor lysate. Each patient got three intradermal injections of the dendritic cell vaccine, spaced at biweekly intervals, in the arm below the axilla. Tumor-infiltrating lymphocyte content was quantified and tumor and blood repertoires were compared in dendritic cell-vaccinated glioblastoma patients by deep sequencing of TCR beta CDR3 regions. TCR sequencing metrics, including TIL content and tumor-blood repertoire overlap, were correlated with survival after dendritic cell vaccination. General study outcomes and caveats: The cohort was small and heterogeneous, and full blood and tumor sets were available for few patients, with initial-recurrent tumor pairs available for even fewer patients. Higher estimated pretreatment TIL content predicted longer time to progression and overall survival after dendritic cell vaccination. The three-group TCR overlap response model was characterized as speculative, and prospective validation of the model was stated to be required. No direct relationship between TCR clonality and survival was found, suggesting a diverse polyclonal response may matter.

Including cysteine and phenylalanine, the CDR3 has 15 amino acids. The sequence is cut down to CDR3 DNA, 45 bases in frame from base 1. Relative to germline, V is 2 bases shorter and J is 1 base shorter, with 11 bases between their ends. Per the germline V gene, SGHVS is the CDR1 and FQNEAQ is the CDR2. The meaning of the sample's time point label: after dendritic cell vaccination, including at tumor progression/relapse. Patients were selected for having adequate residual fresh-frozen tumor tissue and more than two years of available survival data. An isocitrate dehydrogenase mutation was not carried by any of the glioblastoma patients, although molecular status was otherwise variable. PBMC were collected before vaccination, two weeks after the third vaccination, and at tumor progression when it occurred. Genomic DNA was extracted with the Qiagen DNeasy Blood extraction Kit. The immunoSEQ assay amplified TCRB CDR3 regions from about 2 micrograms of genomic DNA, or from all available DNA when less than that amount was available. The multiplex PCR employed 60 forward primers targeting TCR V beta segments and 13 reverse primers targeting J beta segments. To estimate the number of reads per starting template, synthetic control templates were added to each sample at limiting dilution. The Illumina HiSeq System generated 87 bp sequencing reads. The authors' analysis ran thus. To remove PCR and sequencing errors, closely related sequences were merged with a nearest neighbor algorithm. TCR overlap was defined as the percentage of unique tumor TCR beta sequences that were also present in the same patient's peripheral blood. TCRdb carries this immuneACCESS record with in-frame sequences only. Its versions omit some clonotypes, under half of them owing to an unresolved V gene in the studies checked, with the rest unexplained. The V and J calls and clone size are taken from that table; D and trimming were inferred from the DNA. Recorded for this sample are fewer than 70,000 clones; 85% to 90% of them occurred a single time. The top ten clonotypes cover about 8.1% of the sample.

Recombination connected TRBV7-8 to TRBJ1-1; TRBD1 is possibly the D segment (5 matching bases). The sequencing used blood, collected after dendritic cell vaccination. This clonotype originated in a human donor with glioblastoma. The nucleotide sequence is given as TGTGCCAGCAGCTTAAGGACGGGGGGGAACACTGAAGCTTTCTTT. The translation is CASSLRTGGNTEAFF.